This T cell receptor beta chain originates from a study of OX40 agonist ivuxolimab in advanced cancers. The table came from immunoSEQ multiplex PCR; TCRdb's copy has only in-frame clones and leaves some out. The table shows fewer than 80,000 clones, with approximately 91% occurring only once. This CDR3 is built from 14 residues. V lost 2 bases and J 5 bases, leaving 10 bases between the germline ends. Germline CDR1 reads SGHAT; CDR2 reads FQDESV (reference sequence). The sequence came from an adult with an advanced solid tumor such as melanoma, head and neck, liver or kidney cancer. This specimen consisted of CD4+ or CD8+ T cells sorted from blood, obtained in a trial of the OX40 agonist ivuxolimab. The rearrangement links TRBV11-1 to TRBJ2-1; D may correspond to TRBD1 or TRBD2 (5 bases each). The DNA for the CDR3 is TGTGCCAGCAGCTTAAGCGGCAGGGACAATGAGCAGTTCTTC. This gives the protein CASSLSGRDNEQFF.